This entry lists 14 T cell receptor beta chains sequenced from one sample in a study of cytomegalovirus exposure and HLA in healthy donors. The PCR used 60 Vbeta and 13 Jbeta primers. This table comes from immunoSEQ multiplex PCR, and its TCRdb copy is limited to in-frame clones, with some not included. The data contain about 150,000 clones, 65% to 85% of them singletons. Sequenced material: PBMCs. These TCRs come from a woman aged 35 to 49 in good health and CMV-seropositive.

V and J are TRBV13 and TRBJ2-7; 8 bases are shared with TRBD2. This CDR3 contains 15 residues. V trimming: 2 bases; J trimming: 5 bases; junction bases outside the gene matches: 8. Germline lookup yields CDR1 PRHDT and CDR2 FYEKMQ (reference sequence). CDR3 DNA: TGTGCCAGCAGCTTAACGCTAGCGGGTTCCGACGAGCAGTACTTC. The encoded protein is CASSLTLAGSDEQYF.

V and J are TRBV6-1 and TRBJ2-7, with a possible D match to TRBD2 (6 bases). With 1 base removed from V and 4 bases from J, the gap between germline ends came to 14 bases. Germline V gives CDR1 MNHNS, CDR2 SASEGT. The CDR3 is 15 amino acids. Written as DNA, the CDR3 is TGTGCCAGCAGTGAAGGGTACCGTAGCGGTTACGAGCAGTACTTC. Translating gives CASSEGYRSGYEQYF.

V and J are TRBV11-2 and TRBJ2-7; 10 bases are a match to TRBD2. J gave up 2 bases and V 3 bases, and 4 bases lay outside the gene matches. CDR3 length: 15 amino acids. The germline CDR1 and CDR2 sequences are SGHAT and FQNNGV. Written as DNA, the CDR3 is TGTGCCAGCAGCTTCTGGACTAGCGGAACCTACGAGCAGTACTTC. Protein product: CASSFWTSGTYEQYF.

A single count supports this clone. J is TRBJ1-5 and V is TRBV19; weak D call: TRBD1 (5 bases). This CDR3 contains 15 residues. V gave up 3 bases and J gave up 4 bases, with 13 bases separating them. CDR1 is LNHDA and CDR2 is SQIVND in the germline V gene (reference sequence). The CDR3 DNA reads TGTGCCAGTAGTATTGGACATACTCTGAATCAGCCCCAGCATTTT. Translation: CASSIGHTLNQPQHF.

V is TRBV30 and J is TRBJ1-6; 9 nucleotides match TRBD1. J lost 7 bases, V lost 2 bases, and 12 bases had no gene match. Germline V gene sequence: CDR1 GTSNPN, CDR2 SVGIG (reference sequence). CDR3 length: 17 amino acids. DNA for the CDR3: TGTGCCTGGAGTACCTGGGGATTGGGACAGGGAAATTCACCCCTCCACTTT. Translation: CAWSTWGLGQGNSPLHF.

This clone was counted between two and nine times. The chain recombines TRBV2 with TRBJ1-1, with unresolved D. Germline V gene data show CDR1 as SNHLY and CDR2 as FYNNEI. The V end lost 7 bases, the J end lost 0 bases, and 12 bases lay between the germline ends. The CDR3 has 14 residues. Written as DNA, the CDR3 is TGTGCCAGCACCCTCGACACATTGAACACTGAAGCTTTCTTT. This sequence encodes CASTLDTLNTEAFF.

This clone was counted a few times. J is TRBJ1-6 and V is TRBV5-5, with D uncertain. Germline V CDR1 and CDR2: SGHKS, YYEKEE (reference sequence). The V end was cut by 1 base, the J end by 3 bases, with 11 bases between. There are 16 residues in the CDR3. The CDR3 region is CASSLSTGFYNSPLHF. The DNA for the CDR3 is TGTGCCAGCAGCTTGTCGACGGGGTTCTATAATTCACCCCTCCACTTT.

The V call is TRBV11-1, the J call TRBJ2-1, with D perhaps matching TRBD2 (8 bases). The germline V gene has CDR1 SGHAT and CDR2 FQDESV (reference sequence). V was trimmed by 5 bases and J by 4 bases, leaving 21 bases between them. There are 17 residues in the CDR3. The CDR3 DNA reads as TGTGCCAGCAGCCAGAAAAGGGGGCGGGGGGTTTACAATGAGCAGTTCTTC. This encodes CASSQKRGRGVYNEQFF.

This chain joins TRBV28 and TRBJ1-2; 7 positions agree with TRBD1. The length of the CDR3 is 14 residues. Germline values: CDR1 MDHEN, CDR2 SYDVKM. V dropped 6 bases and J dropped 5; count of bases not matched to a gene: 9. The CDR3, as DNA: TGTGCCAGCAGGGCACAGGGGAATATTTATGGCTACACCTTC. Translation gives CASRAQGNIYGYTF.

The CDR3 nucleotides read TGTGCCAGCAACATAGGGGGAAGGGTCTACAATGAGCAGTTCTTC. This encodes CASNIGGRVYNEQFF. This chain joins TRBV28 and TRBJ2-1; a weak D match, TRBD1 (6 bases). The CDR3 sequence is 15 residues long. V lost 7 bases and J 3 bases, leaving 16 bases between the germline ends. Germline V gene data show CDR1 as MDHEN and CDR2 as SYDVKM.

This sequence joins TRBV7-6 and TRBJ1-5; D possibly corresponds to TRBD1 (5 bases). The CDR3 has 16 amino acids. Germline V gene data show CDR1 as SGHVS and CDR2 as FNYEAQ. Between the trimmed V and J ends, which lost 5 bases and 3 bases, there was a span of 17 bases. Here the CDR3 reads CASSRDATAANQPQHF. Written as DNA, the CDR3 is TGTGCCAGCAGCCGCGACGCGACAGCTGCCAATCAGCCCCAGCATTTT.

The J gene is TRBJ1-1, the V gene TRBV5-1, with TRBD1 as a possible D gene (6 bases). The CDR3 length is 15 residues. The germline V gene encodes CDR1 SGHRS and CDR2 YFSETQ. V was cut by 4 bases and J by 2 bases, with 15 bases left in between. In nucleotides, the CDR3 is TGCGCCAGCAGCCTGGGGGCGGGGGTCAACACTGAAGCTTTCTTT. It yields the protein CASSLGAGVNTEAFF.

This clone was counted once. This chain joins TRBV29-1 and TRBJ1-3; D not certain. V lost 4 bases to trimming and J lost 6 bases, with 10 bases between them. The length of the CDR3 is 12 residues. Germline CDR1 SQVTM, CDR2 ANQGSEA. CDR3 residues: CSVVIHENTIYF. The CDR3 DNA reads as TGCAGCGTTGTCATACACGAAAACACCATATATTTT.

Here the CDR3 DNA reads TGTGCCAGCAGTCCCTCTGGCTGGGGACAGGGAGTTCAGCCCCAGCATTTT. Its protein product is CASSPSGWGQGVQPQHF. V usage is TRBV27 and J usage is TRBJ1-5, with TRBD1 identical over 9 bases. The CDR3 spans 17 residues. Germline V gene sequence: CDR1 MNHEY, CDR2 SMNVEV (reference sequence). Trimming took 5 bases from V and 6 from J; bases not matched to a gene: 14.